The present T cell receptor (beta chain) was sequenced within a study of blood T cell repertoires in COVID-19. Study as a whole: Acute-phase and convalescent COVID-19 samples originated in the United States, Italy and Spain. T cells, B-cell-depleted T cells, or PBMCs supplied cDNA or gDNA.

Germline V gene sequence: CDR1 LNHDA, CDR2 SQIVND (reference sequence). V was pared by 3 bases and J by 10 bases, with 11 bases between. CDR3 length: 12 amino acids. Each participant's cohort was designated according to participant-reported clinical history. Original data processing: Reference gene primer amplification gave estimated nucleated cell counts. The method was immunoSEQ multiplex PCR; TCRdb's version includes in-frame clones alone and lacks a portion of them. V and J calls plus clone size are reproduced from that table; the DNA served to infer D and trimming. The repertoire has about 430,000 clones, 80% to 90% of them found once; the top ten carry roughly 1.1%.

This TCR was recovered from a man aged 25 to 45 who had recovered from COVID-19. What was sequenced was PBMCs or T cells enriched from blood (not recorded which). V usage is TRBV19 and J usage is TRBJ2-3, with a weak D call TRBD1 (5 bases). The CDR3, as DNA: TGTGCCAGTAGTATTGGGGCGAAGGCGCAGTATTTT. Its protein product is CASSIGAKAQYF.